These 29 T cell receptor beta chains share one sample of origin, sequenced in a study of blood T cell repertoires in COVID-19. The table came from immunoSEQ multiplex PCR; TCRdb's copy has only in-frame clones and leaves some out. The sample lists under 200,000 clones; about 87% were seen once. Sequences were obtained from peripheral blood. These receptors originate from a man in his late teens or twenties with active or convalescent COVID-19.

Only one count was recorded for this clone. The chain combines TRBV11-3 with TRBJ2-1; no clear D gene. There are 13 residues in the CDR3. Germline CDR1 and CDR2: SGHNT and YENEEA. V shed 2 bases and J shed 6 bases, with 8 bases lying between them. The CDR3: CASSLLGANEQFF. DNA of the CDR3: TGTGCCAGCAGCTTACTCGGAGCCAATGAGCAGTTCTTC.

Only one count was recorded for this clone. V gene TRBV9 combines with J gene TRBJ2-1, with a tentative D call TRBD2 (6 bases). V lost 4 bases and J lost 5, with 19 bases in between. The CDR3 contains 16 residues. The germline CDR1 and CDR2 sequences are SGDLS and YYNGEE. The CDR3 loop reads CASSSRRAGLNNEQFF. DNA for the CDR3: TGTGCCAGCAGCTCCCGGAGGGCGGGGCTTAACAATGAGCAGTTCTTC. The entire variable domain, with the rest obtained from reference TRBV9 and TRBJ2-1, is as follows: DSGVTQTPKHLITATGQRVTLRCSPRSGDLSVYWYQQSLDQGLQFLIQYYNGEERAKGNILERFSAQQFPDLHSELNLSSLELGDSALYFCASSSRRAGLNNEQFFGPGTRLTVL.

The V gene is TRBV6-1, the J gene TRBJ1-5; D possibly corresponds to TRBD1 (5 bases). V was clipped by 10 bases and J by 1 base, with 17 bases between them. The CDR3 consists of 15 residues. Germline V gene sequence: CDR1 MNHNS, CDR2 SASEGT. The chain's CDR3 is CATRDGGVSNQPQHF. CDR3 sequence (DNA): TGTGCCACCCGGGACGGGGGGGTCAGCAATCAGCCCCAGCATTTT.

This clone occurred once. The V gene is TRBV15, the J gene TRBJ1-5, with a tentative D call TRBD1 (5 bases). This CDR3 comprises 17 residues. Germline V CDR1 and CDR2: LNHNV, YYDKDF (reference sequence). Trimming removed 0 bases at V and 3 bases at J, with 15 bases between. In DNA, the CDR3 is TGTGCCACCAGCAGAGATCGGGGGACCTCGGACAATCAGCCCCAGCATTTT. Protein product: CATSRDRGTSDNQPQHF.

The V call is TRBV9, the J call TRBJ1-3, with unresolved D. CDR3 length equals 16 residues. The V gene's germline CDR1 is SGDLS and CDR2 YYNGEE. V shed 0 bases and J shed 0 bases, with 10 bases lying between them. In DNA, the CDR3 is TGTGCCAGCAGCGTAGCAAACAAAGACTCTGGAAACACCATATATTTT. Residues: CASSVANKDSGNTIYF.

This sequence joins TRBV3-1 (or the pseudogene TRBV3-2) and TRBJ2-1; D may be TRBD2 (6 bases). Between the trimmed V and J ends, which lost 0 bases and 1 base, there was a span of 13 bases. The CDR3 sequence is 17 residues long. Germline-derived CDR1 and CDR2 are LGHDT and YNNKEL (reference sequence). For the CDR3, the DNA is TGTGCCAGCAGCCAAGACGGAAGGGCGGGATCCTACAATGAGCAGTTCTTC. Protein product: CASSQDGRAGSYNEQFF.

The chain recombines TRBV5-1 with TRBJ2-3; no clear D. V lost 4 bases and J 6 bases, leaving 12 bases between the germline ends. Germline assignment: CDR1 SGHRS and CDR2 YFSETQ. The CDR3 has 13 residues. The CDR3 is CASSVVGADTQYF. CDR3 nucleotide sequence: TGCGCCAGCAGCGTGGTAGGAGCGGATACGCAGTATTTT.

This rearrangement joins TRBV19 to TRBJ2-6, with D perhaps TRBD1 (5 bases). Per germline, CDR1 LNHDA and CDR2 SQIVND (reference sequence). The V end was cut by 3 bases, the J end by 2 bases, with 11 bases between. This CDR3 contains 16 residues. DNA of the CDR3: TGTGCCAGTAGTATCCCCAACAGGCCTGGGGCCAACGTCCTGACTTTC. Amino acids: CASSIPNRPGANVLTF.

The sample holds one count of this clone. This chain links TRBV2 with TRBJ1-1; D might be TRBD1 (6 bases). The V and J ends lost 7 bases and 4 bases respectively, with 13 bases between them. Germline lookup yields CDR1 SNHLY and CDR2 FYNNEI. The length of the CDR3 is 13 residues. Written as DNA, the CDR3 is TGTGCCAGCATCTCCCCCAGGGGCACTGAAGCTTTCTTT. Its protein is CASISPRGTEAFF.

This clone has a single count. The genes are TRBV14 and TRBJ2-3, with TRBD1 matching 7 bases. J lost 1 base, V lost 1 base, and 2 bases had no gene match. This CDR3 contains 15 residues. CDR1 and CDR2 (germline): SGHDN, FVKESK. The CDR3 DNA sequence: TGTGCCAGCAGCCAAGGCCAGGGGGGCACAGATACGCAGTATTTT. Its translation: CASSQGQGGTDTQYF.

J is TRBJ1-2 and V is TRBV7-6; D not certain. Germline CDR1 and CDR2: SGHVS and FNYEAQ. V lost 3 bases, J lost 1 base, and 15 bases lay in between. The length of the CDR3 is 16 residues. The CDR3 DNA follows: TGTGCCAGCAGCTTCAGTTTCGGGTACATTAACTATGGCTACACCTTC. Residues: CASSFSFGYINYGYTF. Full variable domain (remainder filled in from reference TRBV7-6 and TRBJ1-2): GAGVSQSPRYKVTKRGQDVALRCDPISGHVSLYWYRQALGQGPEFLTYFNYEAQQDKSGLPNDRFSAERPEGSISTLTIQRTEQRDSAMYRCASSFSFGYINYGYTFGSGTRLTVV.

The J gene is TRBJ2-7, the V gene TRBV6-5; the D is unclear. V was shortened by 0 bases and J by 2 bases, with 11 bases between the two germline ends. There are 15 residues in the CDR3. Germline values: CDR1 MNHEY, CDR2 SVGAGI. The CDR3 nucleotides are TGTGCCAGCAGTTACTCGGTTTACGGTACCTACGAGCAGTACTTC. Its translation is CASSYSVYGTYEQYF.

V and J are TRBV28 and TRBJ1-1, with 8 bases fitting TRBD1. J was trimmed by 0 bases and V by 5 bases; bases with no gene match: 11. Germline loops: CDR1 MDHEN, CDR2 SYDVKM. CDR3 size: 17 residues. The CDR3 reads CASSLRQGNIMNTEAFF. Here the CDR3 DNA reads TGTGCCAGCAGTCTAAGACAGGGGAACATAATGAACACTGAAGCTTTCTTT. The entire variable domain, with the rest obtained from reference TRBV28 and TRBJ1-1, is as follows: DVKVTQSSRYLVKRTGEKVFLECVQDMDHENMFWYRQDPGLGLRLIYFSYDVKMKEKGDIPEGYSVSREKKERFSLILESASTNQTSMYLCASSLRQGNIMNTEAFFGQGTRLTVV.

The rearrangement joins TRBV11-2 to TRBJ1-1, with D maybe TRBD1 (5 bases). The CDR3 has 14 residues. Germline loops: CDR1 SGHAT, CDR2 FQNNGV. V shed 5 bases and J shed 7 bases, with 17 bases lying between them. The CDR3 reads CASSTRQTAFEAFF. The CDR3 DNA is TGTGCCAGCAGCACCCGACAGACGGCCTTTGAAGCTTTCTTT.

The CDR3 DNA follows: TGTGCCAGTACCATACGGGACAGGGGTGGATCACCCCTCCACTTT. Encoded protein: CASTIRDRGGSPLHF. The chain uses TRBV19 and TRBJ1-6; 10 nucleotides agree with TRBD1. CDR1 and CDR2 from the germline V gene are LNHDA and SQIVND (reference sequence). The CDR3 is 15 residues long. V lost 7 bases, J lost 10 bases, and 10 bases stayed unmatched. Using reference TRBV19 and TRBJ1-6 for the parts outside the CDR3, the full variable domain is DGGITQSPKYLFRKEGQNVTLSCEQNLNHDAMYWYRQDPGQGLRLIYYSQIVNDFQKGDIAEGYSVSREKKESFPLTVTSAQKNPTAFYLCASTIRDRGGSPLHFGNGTRLTVT.

This clone is a singleton in its sample. This sequence joins TRBV5-1 and TRBJ1-3; possibly TRBD1 for D (6 bases). CDR1 is SGHRS, CDR2 YFSETQ, per germline. Trimming removed 0 bases from V and 0 bases from J, with 13 bases in between. CDR3 size: 17 residues. DNA for the CDR3: TGCGCCAGCAGCTTGGGTTTGGACAGCGGCTCTGGAAACACCATATATTTT. It is translated as CASSLGLDSGSGNTIYF.

The gene calls are TRBV7-9 and TRBJ1-5, with D unresolved. V was shortened by 1 base and J by 6 bases, with 7 bases between the two germline ends. The CDR3 length is 13 residues. The germline V gene encodes CDR1 SEHNR and CDR2 FQNEAQ (reference sequence). CDR3 region: CASSLGWSQPQHF. In DNA form, the CDR3 reads TGTGCCAGCAGCTTAGGGTGGAGTCAGCCCCAGCATTTT. Full variable domain (rest looked up from reference TRBV7-9 and TRBJ1-5): DTGVSQNPRHKITKRGQNVTFRCDPISEHNRLYWYRQTLGQGPEFLTYFQNEAQLEKSRLLSDRFSAERPKGSFSTLEIQRTEQGDSAMYLCASSLGWSQPQHFGDGTRLSIL.

The chain carries TRBV6-6 and TRBJ2-1; possibly TRBD1 for D (7 bases). This CDR3 comprises 16 residues. Germline CDR1 MNHNY, CDR2 SVGAGI (reference sequence). Trimming shortened V by 6 bases and J by 0 bases, and 15 bases separated the two germline ends. The CDR3 spells CASSRGTVSSYNEQFF. The CDR3 bases are TGTGCCAGCAGCCGCGGGACAGTTAGCTCCTACAATGAGCAGTTCTTC.

CDR3 in amino acids: CASSVGQGMNSPLHF. CDR3 in DNA: TGTGCCAGCAGCGTGGGACAGGGTATGAATTCACCCCTCCACTTT. The chain recombines TRBV9 with TRBJ1-6; 9 nucleotides align to TRBD1. Trimming at V came to 2 bases and at J to 7 bases, leaving 4 bases not matched to a gene. The CDR3 has 15 residues. The germline V gene has CDR1 SGDLS and CDR2 YYNGEE.

V and J are TRBV11-1 and TRBJ1-1; D uncertain. This CDR3 contains 13 residues. Trimming pared 8 bases from V and 5 bases from J, leaving 15 bases between. Germline-derived CDR1 and CDR2 are SGHAT and FQDESV (reference sequence). DNA of the CDR3: TGTGCCAGCGGAGTCCTTCCGGAAACTGAAGCTTTCTTT. It is translated as CASGVLPETEAFF.

The rearrangement joins TRBV6-5 to TRBJ1-4, with TRBD1 identical over 10 bases. V was clipped by 6 bases and J by 8 bases; unmatched bases: 9. The CDR3 totals 15 residues. Germline V gene sequence: CDR1 MNHEY, CDR2 SVGAGI. For the CDR3, the DNA is TGTGCCAGCAGCCCCTCGGACAGGGGGAAAGAAAAACTGTTTTTT. This gives the protein CASSPSDRGKEKLFF.

This chain connects TRBV14 to TRBJ1-2; D gene unclear. The length of the CDR3 is 14 residues. CDR1 and CDR2 from the germline V gene are SGHDN and FVKESK. The V and J ends lost 4 bases and 3 bases respectively, with 12 bases between them. The CDR3 bases are TGTGCCAGCAGCCCCTCGGGAAGGTACTATGGCTACACCTTC. Protein product: CASSPSGRYYGYTF.

The chain combines TRBV3-1 (or the pseudogene TRBV3-2) with TRBJ2-5, with D possibly being TRBD1 (6 bases). V was shortened by 11 bases and J by 1 base, with 8 bases between the two germline ends. CDR1 and CDR2 (germline): LGHDT, YNNKEL (reference sequence). This CDR3 has 11 amino acids. The CDR3 bases are TGTGCCGGGGGCCCCCAAGAGACCCAGTACTTC. Its translation is CAGGPQETQYF.

J is TRBJ1-5 and V is TRBV30, with D hard to call. Deletions cut 2 bases from V and 4 bases from J, with 9 bases between. The CDR3 extends over 13 amino acids. Germline V CDR1 and CDR2: GTSNPN, SVGIG (reference sequence). CDR3 loop: CAWSPLLNQPQHF. The CDR3 DNA sequence: TGTGCCTGGAGTCCCCTTCTTAATCAGCCCCAGCATTTT.

This chain connects TRBV21-1 to TRBJ2-1; the table gives TRBD1 as D, unverified against the DNA. TRBV21-1 is described as a pseudogene. This CDR3 is built from 11 residues. CDR3 sequence (DNA): TGTGCCAGCCCTCCCAGTGCATCGCAGTTCTTC. It codes for CASPPSASQFF.

This rearrangement joins TRBV4-2 to TRBJ2-5, with 9 bases aligning to TRBD2. V was pared by 0 bases and J by 5 bases, with 25 bases of the junction left unmatched. CDR1 is LGHNA, CDR2 YNFKEQ, per germline. The CDR3 sequence is 22 residues long. The CDR3 coding sequence is TGTGCCAGCAGCCAAGATGCCGCGGGAGGGGAAGGGTTTAGTACGTTCGGGGAGACCCAGTACTTC. This codes for CASSQDAAGGEGFSTFGETQYF.

This clone showed up just a few times. The J gene is TRBJ1-2, the V gene TRBV5-1, with unresolved D. Germline values: CDR1 SGHRS, CDR2 YFSETQ. Trimming pared 0 bases from V and 3 bases from J, leaving 12 bases between. CDR3 length: 15 residues. Here the CDR3 reads CASSLDPQRDYGYTF. The CDR3 nucleotides read TGCGCCAGCAGCTTGGATCCACAGCGGGACTATGGCTACACCTTC.

The CDR3 DNA reads TGTGCAGTGCTGGGACAGATGAACACTGAAGCTTTCTTT. It is translated as CAVLGQMNTEAFF. The chain has TRBV6-5 and TRBJ1-1, with 7 bases aligning to TRBD1. The length of the CDR3 is 13 residues. The germline CDR1 and CDR2 sequences are MNHEY and SVGAGI.

The V gene is TRBV27, the J gene TRBJ1-5; D is ambiguous. Trimming cost V 4 bases and J 1 base, with 5 bases left between them. The length of the CDR3 is 13 residues. Germline-derived CDR1 and CDR2 are MNHEY and SMNVEV (reference sequence). The chain's CDR3 is CASSYRSNQPQHF. CDR3 DNA sequence: TGTGCCAGCAGTTACCGGAGCAATCAGCCCCAGCATTTT.